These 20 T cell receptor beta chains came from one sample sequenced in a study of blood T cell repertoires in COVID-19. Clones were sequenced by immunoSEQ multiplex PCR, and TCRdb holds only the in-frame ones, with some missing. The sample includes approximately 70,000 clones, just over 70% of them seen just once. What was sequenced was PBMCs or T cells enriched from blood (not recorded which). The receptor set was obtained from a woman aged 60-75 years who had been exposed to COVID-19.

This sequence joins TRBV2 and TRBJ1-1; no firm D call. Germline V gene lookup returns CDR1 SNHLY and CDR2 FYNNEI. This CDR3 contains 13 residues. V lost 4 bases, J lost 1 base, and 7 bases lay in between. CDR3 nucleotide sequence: TGTGCCAGCAGTGTAGAGGGGAACACTGAAGCTTTCTTT. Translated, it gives CASSVEGNTEAFF.

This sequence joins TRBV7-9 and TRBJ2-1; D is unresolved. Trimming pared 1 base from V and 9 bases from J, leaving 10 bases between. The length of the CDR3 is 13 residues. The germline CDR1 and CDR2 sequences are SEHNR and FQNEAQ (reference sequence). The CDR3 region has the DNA TGTGCCAGCAGCTTAGAGTCCTCTAGTGAGCAGTTCTTC. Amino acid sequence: CASSLESSSEQFF.

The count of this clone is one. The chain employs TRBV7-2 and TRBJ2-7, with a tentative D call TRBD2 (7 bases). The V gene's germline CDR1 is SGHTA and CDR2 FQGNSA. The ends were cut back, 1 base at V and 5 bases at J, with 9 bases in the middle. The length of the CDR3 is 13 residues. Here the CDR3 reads CASSLVGGDEQYF. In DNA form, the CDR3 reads TGTGCCAGCAGCTTAGTAGGGGGGGACGAGCAGTACTTC.

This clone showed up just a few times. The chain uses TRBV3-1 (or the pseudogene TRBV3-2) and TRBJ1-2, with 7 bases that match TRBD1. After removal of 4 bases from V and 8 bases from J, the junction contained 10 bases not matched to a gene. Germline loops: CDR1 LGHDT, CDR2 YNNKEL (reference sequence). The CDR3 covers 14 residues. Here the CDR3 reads CASSRDSLPAGYTF. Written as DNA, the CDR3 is TGTGCCAGCAGCCGGGACAGCCTGCCAGCCGGCTACACCTTC.

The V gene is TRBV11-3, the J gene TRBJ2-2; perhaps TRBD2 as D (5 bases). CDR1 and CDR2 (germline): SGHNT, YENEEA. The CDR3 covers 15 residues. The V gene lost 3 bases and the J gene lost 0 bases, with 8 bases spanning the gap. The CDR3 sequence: CASSFTRANTGELFF. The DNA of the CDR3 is TGTGCCAGCAGCTTCACGCGGGCGAACACCGGGGAGCTGTTTTTT.

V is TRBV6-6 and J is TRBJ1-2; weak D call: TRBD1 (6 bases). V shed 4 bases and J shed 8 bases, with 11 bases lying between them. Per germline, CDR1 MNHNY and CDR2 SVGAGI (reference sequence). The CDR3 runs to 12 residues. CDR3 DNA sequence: TGTGCCAGCAGTTCACACAGGGAAGGCTACACCTTC. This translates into CASSSHREGYTF.

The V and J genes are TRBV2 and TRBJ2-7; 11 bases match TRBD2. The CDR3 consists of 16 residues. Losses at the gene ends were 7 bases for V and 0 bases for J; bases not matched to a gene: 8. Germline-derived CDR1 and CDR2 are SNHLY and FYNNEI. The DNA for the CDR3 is TGTGCCAGCAAGGCTAGCGGGGGGCTGAGCTCCTACGAGCAGTACTTC. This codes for CASKASGGLSSYEQYF.

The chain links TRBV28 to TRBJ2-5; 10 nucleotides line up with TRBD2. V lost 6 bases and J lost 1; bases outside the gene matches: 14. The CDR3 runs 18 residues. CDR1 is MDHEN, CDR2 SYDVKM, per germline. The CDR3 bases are TGTGCCAGCAGAACCTTGAAGATAGCGGGAGGTGTCCAAGAGACCCAGTACTTC. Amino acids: CASRTLKIAGGVQETQYF.

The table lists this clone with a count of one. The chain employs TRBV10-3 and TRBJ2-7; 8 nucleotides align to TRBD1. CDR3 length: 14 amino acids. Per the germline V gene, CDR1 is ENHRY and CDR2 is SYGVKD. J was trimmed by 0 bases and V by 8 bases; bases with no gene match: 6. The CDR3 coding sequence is TGTGCCATCGGCACGACAGGGGACTCCTACGAGCAGTACTTC. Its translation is CAIGTTGDSYEQYF.

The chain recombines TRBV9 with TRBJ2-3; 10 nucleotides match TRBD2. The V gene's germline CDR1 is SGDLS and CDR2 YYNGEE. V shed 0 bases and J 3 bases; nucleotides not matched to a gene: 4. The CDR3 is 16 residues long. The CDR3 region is CASSVGASGRTDTQYF. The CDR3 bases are TGTGCCAGCAGCGTAGGGGCTAGCGGGAGAACAGATACGCAGTATTTT.

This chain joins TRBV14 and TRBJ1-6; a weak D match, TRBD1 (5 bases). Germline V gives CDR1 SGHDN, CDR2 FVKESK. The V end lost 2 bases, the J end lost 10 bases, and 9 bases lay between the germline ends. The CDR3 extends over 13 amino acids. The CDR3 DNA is TGTGCCAGCAGCCAACTGGGGGGATCACCCCTCCACTTT. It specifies CASSQLGGSPLHF.

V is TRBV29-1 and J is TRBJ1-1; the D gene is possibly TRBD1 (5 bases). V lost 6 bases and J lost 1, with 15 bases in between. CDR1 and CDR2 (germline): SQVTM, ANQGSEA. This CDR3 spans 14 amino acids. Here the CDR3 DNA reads TGCAGCGTCTCCGGGCCGGGGGGGAACACTGAAGCTTTCTTT. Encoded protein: CSVSGPGGNTEAFF.

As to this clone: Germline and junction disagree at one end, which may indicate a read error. This chain's CDR3 is CASSQEPGNAGELFF. The CDR3 region has the DNA TGTGCCAGCAGCCAAGAACCCGGGAACGCCGGGGAGCTGTTTTTT. The chain carries TRBV3-1 (or the pseudogene TRBV3-2) and TRBJ2-2, with D perhaps TRBD2 (5 bases). This CDR3 has 15 residues. Germline V gene lookup returns CDR1 LGHDT and CDR2 YNNKEL (reference sequence).

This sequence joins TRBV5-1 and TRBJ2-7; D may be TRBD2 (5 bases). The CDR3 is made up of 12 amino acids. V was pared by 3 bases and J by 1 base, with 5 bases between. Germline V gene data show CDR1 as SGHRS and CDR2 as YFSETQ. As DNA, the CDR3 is TGCGCCAGCAGCTCGGGATCCTACGAGCAGTACTTC. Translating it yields CASSSGSYEQYF.

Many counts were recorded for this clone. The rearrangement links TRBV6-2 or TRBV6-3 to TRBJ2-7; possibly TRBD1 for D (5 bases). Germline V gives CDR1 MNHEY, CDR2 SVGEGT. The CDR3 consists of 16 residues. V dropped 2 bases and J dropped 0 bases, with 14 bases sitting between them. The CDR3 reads CASSYEMIGDSYEQYF. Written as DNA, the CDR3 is TGTGCCAGCAGTTACGAAATGATAGGGGACTCCTACGAGCAGTACTTC.

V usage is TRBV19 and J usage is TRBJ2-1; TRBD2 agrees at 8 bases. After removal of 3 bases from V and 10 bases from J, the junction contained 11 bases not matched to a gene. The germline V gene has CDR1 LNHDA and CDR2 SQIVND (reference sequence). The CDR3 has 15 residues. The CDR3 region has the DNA TGTGCCAGTAGTATCAACGCCGGGACTAGTGGCGAGCAGTTCTTC. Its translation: CASSINAGTSGEQFF.

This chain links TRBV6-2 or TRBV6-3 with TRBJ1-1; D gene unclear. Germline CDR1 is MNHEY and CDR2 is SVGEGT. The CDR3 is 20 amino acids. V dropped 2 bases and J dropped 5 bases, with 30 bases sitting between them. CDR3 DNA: TGTGCCAGCAGTTACGTTATCCGCTTTCGGCGGCTGGGGAGTAGAACTGAAGCTTTCTTT. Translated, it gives CASSYVIRFRRLGSRTEAFF.

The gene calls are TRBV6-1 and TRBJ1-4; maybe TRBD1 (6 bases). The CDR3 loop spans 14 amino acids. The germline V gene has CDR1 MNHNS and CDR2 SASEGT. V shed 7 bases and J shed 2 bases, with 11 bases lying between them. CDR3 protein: CASNRGKTNEKLFF. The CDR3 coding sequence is TGTGCCAGCAATAGGGGGAAGACTAATGAAAAACTGTTTTTT.

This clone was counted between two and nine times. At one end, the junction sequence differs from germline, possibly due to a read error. The CDR3 DNA is TGCGCCAGCAGTTTGGGACAGGGGGCTCGTGGCTACACCTTC. Translation: CASSLGQGARGYTF. This chain links TRBV5-1 with TRBJ1-2, with 12 bases fitting TRBD1. CDR1 SGHRS and CDR2 YFSETQ come from the germline V gene. CDR3 length: 14 residues.

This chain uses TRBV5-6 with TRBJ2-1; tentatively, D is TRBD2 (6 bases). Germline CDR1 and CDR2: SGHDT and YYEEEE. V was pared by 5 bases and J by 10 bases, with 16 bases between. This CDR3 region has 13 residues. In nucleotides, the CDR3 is TGTGCCAGCAGGCCGGCCGGGGGTAACGAGCAGTTCTTC. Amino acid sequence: CASRPAGGNEQFF.